The 30 T cell receptor beta chains below were found in one sample sequenced in a study of cytomegalovirus exposure and HLA in healthy donors. Clones were sequenced by immunoSEQ multiplex PCR, and TCRdb holds only the in-frame ones, with some missing. The profile shows 250,000 or so clones, 87% of them singletons. Sequencing was carried out using PBMCs. The source is a young man in good health and CMV-seronegative.

This sequence joins TRBV4-2 and TRBJ2-7; TRBD2 matches at 15 bases. Germline CDR1 and CDR2: LGHNA and YNFKEQ. The CDR3 consists of 15 residues. The trim removed 4 bases at V and 9 bases at J, leaving 7 bases unmatched. The CDR3 DNA sequence: TGTGCCAGCAGCCGGGGACTAGCGGGAGGATTCGTGCAGTACTTC. Translating gives CASSRGLAGGFVQYF.

This chain connects TRBV2 to TRBJ2-1; D gene ambiguous. From germline, CDR1 is SNHLY and CDR2 FYNNEI. The CDR3 extends over 13 amino acids. Trimming took 4 bases from V and 7 from J, leaving 11 bases between them. In DNA form, the CDR3 reads TGTGCCAGCAGTGGTCGGAGAGTGAATGAGCAGTTCTTC. Protein product: CASSGRRVNEQFF.

The V gene is TRBV6-1, the J gene TRBJ2-5; 10 bases fit TRBD1. Germline-derived CDR1 and CDR2 are MNHNS and SASEGT. V lost 3 bases to trimming and J lost 5 bases; unmatched junction nucleotides: 9. The CDR3 loop spans 16 amino acids. CDR3 sequence reads: CASSDLPGTGAETQYF. CDR3 DNA: TGTGCCAGCAGTGACCTACCCGGGACAGGGGCCGAGACCCAGTACTTC.

This chain links TRBV12-2 with TRBJ1-5. TRBV12-2 corresponds to a pseudogene. The CDR3 loop spans 14 amino acids. The CDR3 loop is CASRLGRRRQPQHF. CDR3 DNA sequence: TGTGCAAGTCGCTTAGGTCGACGGAGACAGCCCCAGCATTTT.

The chain employs TRBV11-2 and TRBJ2-7, with D perhaps TRBD1 (5 bases). The CDR3 consists of 11 residues. CDR1 SGHAT and CDR2 FQNNGV come from the germline V gene. V was trimmed by 4 bases and J by 8 bases, leaving 9 bases between them. In DNA, the CDR3 is TGTGCCAGCAGCTGGCAGGGTAAGCAGTACTTC. Its translation is CASSWQGKQYF.

The rearrangement links TRBV6-1 to TRBJ2-1, with 10 nucleotides matching TRBD1. Germline values: CDR1 MNHNS, CDR2 SASEGT. V lost 4 bases, J lost 6 bases, and 0 bases stayed unmatched. The CDR3 contains 13 residues. CDR3 nucleotides: TGTGCCAGCAGTGGGGACAGGGGCAATGAGCAGTTCTTC. It translates to CASSGDRGNEQFF.

A word on this clone: One end of the junction is discordant with germline, which a read error may explain. The CDR3 DNA reads as TGTGCCAGCAGCCTAGCCGGGACAGGGGAAGAGACCCAGTACTTC. As protein: CASSLAGTGEETQYF. V is TRBV7-2 and J is TRBJ2-5; 10 bases are a match to TRBD1. Germline-derived CDR1 and CDR2 are SGHTA and FQGNSA. The CDR3 extends over 15 amino acids.

The chain links TRBV9 to TRBJ2-7; D is perhaps TRBD2 (5 bases). This CDR3 has 13 residues. Germline V lookup: CDR1 SGDLS, CDR2 YYNGEE. Trimming took off 2 bases at V and 6 bases at J, with 12 bases between the two ends. CDR3 bases: TGTGCCAGCAGCGTCCGGGGTGAAGGCGAGCAGTACTTC. The encoded protein is CASSVRGEGEQYF.

The V and J genes are TRBV6-1 and TRBJ2-5; TRBD1 aligns across 7 bases. The V gene's germline CDR1 is MNHNS and CDR2 SASEGT. V was clipped by 10 bases and J by 1 base; unmatched bases: 3. There are 12 residues in the CDR3. DNA for the CDR3: TGTGCCACCACAGGGGTCCAAGAGACCCAGTACTTC. Residues: CATTGVQETQYF.

This sequence joins TRBV6-1 and TRBJ2-7, with 7 bases lining up with TRBD1. This CDR3 spans 13 amino acids. The germline V gene has CDR1 MNHNS and CDR2 SASEGT. Trimming at V came to 1 base and at J to 7 bases, leaving 4 bases not matched to a gene. The CDR3 sequence is CASSEGAGGEQYF. The CDR3 nucleotides are TGTGCCAGCAGTGAAGGGGCAGGGGGAGAGCAGTACTTC.

The chain combines TRBV6-4 with TRBJ2-1; a weak D match, TRBD2 (6 bases). The CDR3 is 13 amino acids. The V end was cut by 5 bases, the J end by 8 bases, with 13 bases between. Germline assignment: CDR1 MRHNA and CDR2 SNTAGT. CDR3 bases: TGTGCCAGCAGTACTAGCTCAACCGATGAGCAGTTCTTC. Translating gives CASSTSSTDEQFF.

This clone occurred once. V usage is TRBV21-1 and J usage is TRBJ1-5; whether TRBD1, the table's D call, matches the DNA was not checked. TRBV21-1 constitutes a pseudogene. CDR3 length equals 19 residues. CDR3 DNA: TGTGCCAGCAGCAAAGCGCGGAGGGACAGGGGAAGTGGCAATCAGCCCCAGCATTTT. Its translation: CASSKARRDRGSGNQPQHF.

The chain has TRBV7-6 and TRBJ2-3, with a tentative D call TRBD2 (6 bases). Between the trimmed V and J ends, which lost 3 bases and 2 bases, there was a span of 15 bases. Germline V gene data show CDR1 as SGHVS and CDR2 as FNYEAQ. This CDR3 has 16 amino acids. The CDR3 DNA reads TGTGCCAGCAGCTTCTCGGTTAGCGGAATCACAGATACGCAGTATTTT. Its protein is CASSFSVSGITDTQYF.

The chain carries TRBV5-1 and TRBJ2-7; 10 positions agree with TRBD2. Germline V gives CDR1 SGHRS, CDR2 YFSETQ. Unmatched junction bases numbered 7, after V lost 4 bases and J lost 0 bases. The CDR3 has 16 residues. This chain's CDR3 is CASSVGLADSSYEQYF. The CDR3 bases are TGCGCCAGCAGCGTTGGACTAGCGGACAGCTCCTACGAGCAGTACTTC.

This clone turned up a few times. This same CDR3 is encoded by further DNA sequences in the sample. This chain connects TRBV27 to TRBJ2-7, with D perhaps TRBD2 (5 bases). Germline V lookup: CDR1 MNHEY, CDR2 SMNVEV (reference sequence). The CDR3 covers 13 residues. The germline V and J ends were trimmed by 3 bases and 3 bases, with 9 bases remaining between them. CDR3: CASSLGSGYEQYF. The CDR3 coding sequence is TGTGCCAGCAGTTTGGGCAGCGGCTACGAGCAGTACTTC.

The chain employs TRBV28 and TRBJ1-2, with a tentative D call TRBD1 (6 bases). Germline-derived CDR1 and CDR2 are MDHEN and SYDVKM. Trimming removed 5 bases at V and 4 bases at J, with 8 bases between. This CDR3 has 12 amino acids. For the CDR3, the DNA is TGTGCCAGCAGTCGGACAGCCTATGGCTACACCTTC. Encoded protein: CASSRTAYGYTF.

The chain carries TRBV7-2 and TRBJ2-2; 11 bases align to TRBD2. Unmatched junction bases numbered 9, after V lost 8 bases and J lost 7 bases. Germline V lookup: CDR1 SGHTA, CDR2 FQGNSA. The CDR3 is made up of 15 amino acids. The DNA of the CDR3 is TGTGCCAGCGAGTCACTAGCGGGGGTGAACGGGGAGCTGTTTTTT. Its translation: CASESLAGVNGELFF.

The chain is built from TRBV14 and TRBJ1-2; D gene ambiguous. This CDR3 spans 14 amino acids. Germline CDR1 and CDR2: SGHDN and FVKESK. V gave up 1 base and J gave up 4 bases, with 10 bases separating them. CDR3 in amino acids: CASSQGARGYGYTF. CDR3 DNA: TGTGCCAGCAGCCAAGGAGCGCGGGGCTATGGCTACACCTTC.

This chain uses TRBV21-1 with TRBJ1-5; the D segment call TRBD1 is taken from the table without a DNA check. TRBV21-1 is marked as a pseudogene. The CDR3 loop spans 14 amino acids. The CDR3 bases are TGTGCCAGCAGCCGGATACAGAAACATCAGCCCCAGCATTTT. It specifies CASSRIQKHQPQHF.

A word on this clone: The sample holds other DNA sequences that translate to the same CDR3. This chain links TRBV11-2 with TRBJ1-2, with a weak D call TRBD1 (6 bases). Trimming pared 5 bases from V and 4 bases from J, leaving 11 bases between. Germline V lookup: CDR1 SGHAT, CDR2 FQNNGV. The CDR3 totals 13 residues. In DNA, the CDR3 is TGTGCCAGCAGCCCGGACAGTTTCTATGGCTACACCTTC. Its protein is CASSPDSFYGYTF.

V and J are TRBV7-9 and TRBJ2-1; D not resolved. The germline V gene has CDR1 SEHNR and CDR2 FQNEAQ (reference sequence). The CDR3 contains 9 residues. The ends were cut back, 7 bases at V and 11 bases at J, with 6 bases in the middle. Written as DNA, the CDR3 is TGTGCCAGCACCTCCCAGCAGTTCTTC. This gives the protein CASTSQQFF.

The chain joins TRBV2 to TRBJ2-3; 10 bases are shared with TRBD2. This CDR3 is built from 14 residues. Per the germline V gene, CDR1 is SNHLY and CDR2 is FYNNEI. The J segment lost 3 bases and the V segment lost 10 bases, leaving 7 bases of the junction unmatched. As DNA, the CDR3 is TGTGCCACCGCCCTAGCGGGAGTAACAGATACGCAGTATTTT. It translates to CATALAGVTDTQYF.

There are a few counts of this clone. The CDR3 loop reads CASSATSGEFF. The CDR3 DNA reads as TGCGCCAGCAGCGCGACTAGCGGGGAATTCTTC. The V call is TRBV5-1, the J call TRBJ2-1, with 11 bases matching TRBD2. Trimming cost V 4 bases and J 16 bases; bases outside gene matches: 4. Germline V gene data show CDR1 as SGHRS and CDR2 as YFSETQ. This CDR3 has 11 residues.

This clone was detected once. The V call is TRBV6-5, the J call TRBJ1-6; TRBD1 matches at 10 bases. V shed 6 bases, J shed 8 bases, and the junction held 4 bases outside the gene matches. The CDR3 runs 14 residues. Germline V gene lookup returns CDR1 MNHEY and CDR2 SVGAGI. CDR3 DNA: TGTGCCAGCAGCCAGACAGGGGGCGATTCACCCCTCCACTTT. Encoded protein: CASSQTGGDSPLHF.

This chain joins TRBV7-2 and TRBJ1-2; D ambiguous. V was shortened by 6 bases and J by 2 bases, with 16 bases between the two germline ends. CDR1 is SGHTA and CDR2 is FQGNSA in the germline V gene. CDR3 length: 15 amino acids. The CDR3 is CASSTAALINYGYTF. For the CDR3, the DNA is TGTGCCAGCAGTACCGCGGCACTCATCAACTATGGCTACACCTTC.

This clone has just a few counts. The genes are TRBV5-4 and TRBJ1-6; weak D call: TRBD1 (6 bases). This CDR3 comprises 17 residues. The germline V and J ends were trimmed by 0 bases and 8 bases, with 18 bases remaining between them. The germline CDR1 and CDR2 sequences are SGHNT and YYREEE (reference sequence). In nucleotides, the CDR3 is TGTGCCAGCAGCTTGGGAACTGCCGGGACAATATATTCACCCCTCCACTTT. Translating gives CASSLGTAGTIYSPLHF.

The CDR3: CASSRTSGSTYEQYF. As DNA, the CDR3 is TGTGCCAGCAGCCGGACTAGCGGGAGTACGTACGAGCAGTACTTC. The chain couples TRBV28 to TRBJ2-7; 13 nucleotides align to TRBD2. Germline V lookup: CDR1 MDHEN, CDR2 SYDVKM. This CDR3 region has 15 residues. With V trimmed by 6 bases and J by 4 bases, 6 bases remained unmatched. The whole variable domain, filled in from reference TRBV28 and TRBJ2-7, reads DVKVTQSSRYLVKRTGEKVFLECVQDMDHENMFWYRQDPGLGLRLIYFSYDVKMKEKGDIPEGYSVSREKKERFSLILESASTNQTSMYLCASSRTSGSTYEQYFGPGTRLTVT.

This chain uses TRBV4-3 with TRBJ2-2, with 7 bases fitting TRBD2. V was pared by 4 bases and J by 2 bases, with 7 bases of the junction left unmatched. Germline lookup yields CDR1 LGHNA and CDR2 YSLEER. The CDR3 extends over 16 amino acids. CDR3 coding DNA: TGCGCCAGCAGCCGGGGCGGGGGATCAAACACCGGGGAGCTGTTTTTT. The encoded protein is CASSRGGGSNTGELFF.

The CDR3 is CASSDSMDYGYTF. CDR3 nucleotide sequence: TGTGCCAGCAGTGATAGCATGGACTATGGCTACACCTTC. The chain recombines TRBV6-1 with TRBJ1-2; D gene uncertain. V shed 3 bases and J shed 3 bases, with 8 bases lying between them. The CDR3 is 13 amino acids. Per germline, CDR1 MNHNS and CDR2 SASEGT.

The genes are TRBV19 and TRBJ1-2; 11 bases are shared with TRBD1. The CDR3 length is 14 residues. V trimming: 5 bases; J trimming: 8 bases; junction bases outside the gene matches: 7. In germline, CDR1 is LNHDA, CDR2 SQIVND (reference sequence). This CDR3 is CASSFGTGGFGYTF. The CDR3 coding sequence is TGTGCCAGTAGTTTTGGGACAGGGGGGTTCGGCTACACCTTC.